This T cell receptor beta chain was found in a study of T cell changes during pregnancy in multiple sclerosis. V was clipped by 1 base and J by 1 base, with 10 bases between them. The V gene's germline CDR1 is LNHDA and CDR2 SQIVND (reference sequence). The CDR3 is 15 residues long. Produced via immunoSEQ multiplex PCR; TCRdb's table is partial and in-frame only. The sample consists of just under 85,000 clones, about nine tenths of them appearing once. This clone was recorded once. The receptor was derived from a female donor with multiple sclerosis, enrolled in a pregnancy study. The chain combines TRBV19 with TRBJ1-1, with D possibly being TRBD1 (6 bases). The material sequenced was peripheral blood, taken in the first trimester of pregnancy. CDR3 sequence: CASSIGLDRNTEAFF. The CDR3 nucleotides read TGTGCCAGTAGTATAGGGCTGGACAGGAACACTGAAGCTTTCTTT.